This TCR beta chain was captured by sequencing in a study of shared clonotypes between healthy human individuals. Study as a whole: The plates for each donor numbered three CD4 naive, three CD4 memory, two CD8 naive and one CD8 memory. General observations from the study: Clonotype sharing among donors was expected to depend on sequencing depth. Limited genetic and exposure-history diversity came from having few donors.

This clone occurred a few times. As yet, its antigen is unknown. Sequenced by immunoSEQ multiplex PCR; TCRdb stores in-frame clones only, minus some. Here the sample spans about a million clones, 65% to 75% being singletons. V lost 3 bases and J lost 7; bases outside the gene matches: 5. CDR1 GTSNPN and CDR2 SVGIG come from the germline V gene (reference sequence). CDR3 length equals 13 residues. The V and J genes are TRBV30 and TRBJ1-2; 10 bases align to TRBD1. The sequencing input was memory CD4+ T cells sorted from blood. As to subset: CD45RA-negative fraction. This receptor was taken from a young man in good health. The CDR3 spells CAWSPGQGTGYTF. Written as DNA, the CDR3 is TGTGCCTGGAGCCCGGGACAGGGGACTGGCTACACCTTC.